This entry lists 2 T cell receptor beta chains sequenced from one sample in a study of regulatory T cells in long-lasting Graves disease. Library construction for TCR beta used iRepertoire HTBI primers and Arm-PCR of CDR3 regions. TCRdb passed the multiplex PCR reads through MiXCR, listing each CDR3 protein once. The table lists about 610,000 distinct CDR3 sequences, roughly 16% of them singletons. Time point specified: newly diagnosed GD, antithyroid drugs for less than 3 months. RNA isolated from PBMCs was used to make the TCR library. These data also formed part of another study, on T cells in Graves' hyperthyroidism and ophthalmopathy.

The material sequenced was peripheral blood mononuclear cells (PBMCs), taken at new diagnosis, from a patient treated with antithyroid drugs. The receptors shown here come from a man aged 18 to 29 with Graves disease.

This clonotype was counted many times. CDR3 in DNA: TGTGCCAGCAGCCAAGCTTTCGGGAGTGGTAATGAGCAGTTCTTC. It translates to CASSQAFGSGNEQFF. This chain uses TRBV3-1 with TRBJ2-1; a possible D gene is TRBD2 (6 bases). This CDR3 has 15 residues. CDR1 LGHDT and CDR2 YNNKEL come from the germline V gene (reference sequence). Trimming cost V 1 base and J 7 bases, with 14 bases left between them.

V and J are TRBV5-4 and TRBJ2-3; perhaps TRBD2 as D (6 bases). Per germline, CDR1 SGHNT and CDR2 YYREEE (reference sequence). There are 14 residues in the CDR3. Trimming stripped 2 bases from V and 1 base from J, with 8 bases between. CDR3 protein: CASSLWEGTDTQYF. The CDR3 bases are TGTGCCAGCAGCTTATGGGAGGGCACAGATACGCAGTATTTT.